This T cell receptor beta chain was captured by sequencing in a study of T cell repertoires in cytomegalovirus infection. Study-wide context: Public signatures in TCR beta pointed to CMV infection and matching HLA type. Notes on the study in general: It was HLA-C-restricted CMV-specific TCR beta clonotypes that dominated the response ex vivo. Cumulative public TCR beta family frequency identified CMV carriers with the relevant HLA.

TCRdb re-called the reads through MiXCR, storing one row per CDR3 protein. Counted here are 200,000 to 250,000 distinct CDR3 sequences, roughly 6.5% occurring once; the ten biggest clones make up around 6.5%. From germline, CDR1 is SGHRS and CDR2 YFSETQ. The CDR3 is 14 residues long. Unmatched junction bases numbered 11, after V lost 4 bases and J lost 7 bases. This clonotype was seen many times. Its antigen is currently unknown. V and J are TRBV5-1 and TRBJ2-7; 7 bases map to TRBD2. The TCR was taken from a human donor in good health (CMV status not recorded). Some clones in this sample may be carry-over from other donors' samples. Sequenced input: PBMCs. The CDR3 DNA reads as TGCGCCAGCAGCAACCCGAGTGGGGGGGAAGAGCAGTACTTC. Translated: CASSNPSGGEEQYF. The full variable domain, with the rest looked up from reference TRBV5-1 and TRBJ2-7, is KAGVTQTPRYLIKTRGQQVTLSCSPISGHRSVSWYQQTPGQGLQFLFEYFSETQRNKGNFPGRFSGRQFSNSRSEMNVSTLELGDSALYLCASSNPSGGEEQYFGPGTRLTVT.